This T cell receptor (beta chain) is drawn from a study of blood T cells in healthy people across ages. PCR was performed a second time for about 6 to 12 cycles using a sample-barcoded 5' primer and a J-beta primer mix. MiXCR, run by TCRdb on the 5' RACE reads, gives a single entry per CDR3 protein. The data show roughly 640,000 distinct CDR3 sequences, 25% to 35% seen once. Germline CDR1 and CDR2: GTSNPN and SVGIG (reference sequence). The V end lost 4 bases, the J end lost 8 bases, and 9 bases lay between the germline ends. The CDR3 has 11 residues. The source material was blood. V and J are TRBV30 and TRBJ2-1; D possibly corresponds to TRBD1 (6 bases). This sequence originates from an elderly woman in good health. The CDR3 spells CAWNGQYEQFF. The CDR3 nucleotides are TGTGCCTGGAACGGACAGTATGAGCAGTTCTTC.